Listed here are 12 T cell receptor beta chains from one sample, sequenced in a study of tumor and adjacent non-tumor tissue in lung cancer (dated 2018 in TCRdb). RNA was extracted from bulk unsorted tissue and checked for quality with a NanoDrop ND-1000 and an Agilent 2100. Library generation was performed with multiplex PCR. Instrument used: Illumina HiSeq 2500. TCRbeta libraries were constructed through three rounds of nested PCR with primers (Table S4) according to protocols modified from ARM-PCR. In-frame beta chains were kept once TCRdb had trimmed the public reads at Q25 with fastp and called clones with MiXCR. One record per CDR3 amino acid sequence lists the most common genes and DNA. The sample table lists approximately 110,000 distinct CDR3 sequences, about 75% of them with a count of one. The ten top clones hold 37% of the sample. Sequencing was performed on lung tumor tissue. All receptors derive from a woman aged 60-75 years with non-small cell lung cancer.

Note on this clonotype: With a much larger clone just one base away, this may be a read error. The chain is built from TRBV20-1 and TRBJ1-6, with TRBD1 as a possible D gene (5 bases). Per germline, CDR1 DFQATT and CDR2 SNEGSKA (reference sequence). The CDR3 extends over 13 amino acids. The CDR3 nucleotides read TGCATTGCTAGTGGGGGGTGGAATTCACCCCTCCACTTT. Protein sequence: CIASGGWNSPLHF.

This clonotype has just one count. At one end, the junction sequence differs from germline, possibly due to a read error. V and J are TRBV11-3 and TRBJ2-1; 12 positions match TRBD2. This CDR3 contains 17 residues. Germline V lookup: CDR1 SGHNT, CDR2 YENEEA. The CDR3 loop reads CASSLELTSGSDNEQFF. The CDR3 bases are TGCGCCAGCAGTTTAGAGTTGACTAGCGGGAGCGACAACGAGCAGTTCTTC.

This clonotype came up once. Since a much larger clone is just one base distant, this may be a read error. This chain joins TRBV18 and TRBJ1-4; possible D gene TRBD1, 6 bases. CDR3 length: 15 amino acids. CDR1 and CDR2 from the germline V gene are KGHSH and LQKENI. CDR3 in amino acids: CASSPPNGQNEKPFF. The CDR3 DNA reads as TGTGCCAGCTCACCCCCCAACGGACAGAATGAAAAACCGTTTTTT.

With regard to this clonotype: At one of its ends the junction is not consistent with the germline gene, which may arise from a read error. The J gene is TRBJ2-7, the V gene TRBV6-5, with 7 bases identical to TRBD2. Germline V gene data show CDR1 as MNHEY and CDR2 as SVGAGI. This CDR3 is 15 amino acids long. The CDR3 protein is CTSSYSGGPGYEQYF. CDR3 nucleotide sequence: TGTACCAGCAGTTACTCGGGAGGCCCCGGCTACGAGCAGTACTTC.

To note about this clonotype: This may stem from a read error, because a much larger clone lies one nucleotide away. The chain recombines TRBV12-3 or TRBV12-4 with TRBJ2-3; unclear D gene. Trimming stripped 4 bases from V and 10 bases from J, with 18 bases between. The CDR3 sequence is 14 residues long. CDR3 bases: TGTGCCAGCAGTTCGAAGGTACCTTACAATCCGCAGTATTTT. Translated, it gives CASSSKVPYNPQYF.

Concerning this clonotype itself: One junction end does not reproduce the germline sequence, and a read error may be involved. The chain recombines TRBV20-1 with TRBJ2-1, with D possibly being TRBD2 (5 bases). The germline V gene encodes CDR1 DFQATT and CDR2 SNEGSKA (reference sequence). The CDR3 runs 16 residues. CDR3 bases: TGCAGTGCTAGACACGGGGTTCACAACTCCTACAATGATCAGTTCTTC. This encodes CSARHGVHNSYNDQFF.

The rearrangement uses TRBV12-3 or TRBV12-4 and TRBJ1-1, with D perhaps TRBD1 (5 bases). The CDR3 contains 16 residues. The germline V and J ends were trimmed by 3 bases and 0 bases, with 14 bases remaining between them. The CDR3 here is CASSFGQGVLNTEAFF. CDR3 bases: TGTGCCAGCAGTTTCGGGCAGGGAGTATTGAACACTGAAGCTTTCTTT.

This clonotype was detected a few times. The genes are TRBV28 and TRBJ2-7, with 8 bases matching TRBD2. The CDR3 spans 15 residues. The germline CDR1 and CDR2 sequences are MDHEN and SYDVKM. V dropped 6 bases and J dropped 2; count of bases not matched to a gene: 9. CDR3 DNA: TGTGCCAGCAGCCCACGGGGGGGTAGGACCTACGAGCAGTACTTC. It yields the protein CASSPRGGRTYEQYF.

Concerning this clonotype: A junction boundary mismatches the germline segment, possibly from a read error. The J gene is TRBJ2-6, the V gene TRBV6-6; no firm D call. This CDR3 is built from 14 residues. CDR1 and CDR2 (germline): MNHNY, SVGAGI (reference sequence). The CDR3 protein is CTSSYGSRANVLTF. The CDR3 DNA follows: TGTACCAGCAGTTATGGTTCTCGGGCCAACGTCCTGACTTTC.

A note on this clonotype: A read error may produce the germline difference seen at one junction end. The chain combines TRBV5-5 with TRBJ2-5; 7 nucleotides line up with TRBD1. CDR1 and CDR2 from the germline V gene are SGHKS and YYEKEE (reference sequence). The CDR3 runs 15 residues. CDR3 DNA: TGTGCCAGTAGTTATACCGGGACAGCCCAAGAGATCCAGTACTTC. This gives the protein CASSYTGTAQEIQYF.

Turning to this clonotype: One end of the junction is discordant with germline, which a read error may explain. The rearrangement links TRBV20-1 to TRBJ2-7; D ambiguous. The CDR3 runs 15 residues. Germline V gene sequence: CDR1 DFQATT, CDR2 SNEGSKA (reference sequence). The CDR3 sequence is CSAGRVGPKPYEQYF. The CDR3 DNA reads TGCAGTGCTGGAAGAGTGGGCCCAAAGCCCTACGAGCAGTATTTC.

This clonotype is a singleton in its sample. V and J are TRBV6-5 and TRBJ2-2; 7 nucleotides match TRBD1. CDR1 MNHEY and CDR2 SVGAGI come from the germline V gene. This CDR3 region has 19 residues. V lost 5 bases and J lost 2; bases outside the gene matches: 17. DNA for the CDR3: TGTGCCAGCAGTAGTCCGGGACAGCCACCGTTCGCTAACACCGGGGAGCTGTTTTTT. This codes for CASSSPGQPPFANTGELFF.